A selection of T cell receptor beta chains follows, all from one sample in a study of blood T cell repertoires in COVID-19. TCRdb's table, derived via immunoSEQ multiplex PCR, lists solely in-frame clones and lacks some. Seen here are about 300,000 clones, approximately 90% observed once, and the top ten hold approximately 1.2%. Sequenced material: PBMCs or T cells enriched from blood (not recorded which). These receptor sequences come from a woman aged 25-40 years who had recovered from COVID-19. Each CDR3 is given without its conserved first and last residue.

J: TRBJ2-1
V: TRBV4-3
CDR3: ASSRAGGFYNEQF

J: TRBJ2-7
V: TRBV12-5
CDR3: ASGLDPGSHEQY

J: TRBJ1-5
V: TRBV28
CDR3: ASSKAGGWDQPQH

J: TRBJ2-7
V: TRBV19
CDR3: ASSVDRNSYEQY

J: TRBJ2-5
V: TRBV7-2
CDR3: ASSLNRGETQY

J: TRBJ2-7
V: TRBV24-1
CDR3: ATSDFPRTYEQY

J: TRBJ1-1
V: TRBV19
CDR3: ASSIQLTASEAF

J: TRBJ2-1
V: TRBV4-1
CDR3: ASSDSSGPNYNEQF

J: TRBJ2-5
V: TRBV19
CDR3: ASSIARTSGREETQY

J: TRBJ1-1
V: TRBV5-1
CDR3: ASSSGVLNTEAF

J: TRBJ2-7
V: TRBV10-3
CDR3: AISESAGISYEQY

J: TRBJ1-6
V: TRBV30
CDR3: AWSVLGTRNSPLH

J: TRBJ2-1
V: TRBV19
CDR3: ASSLTSGQFYNEQF

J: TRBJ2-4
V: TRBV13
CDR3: ASRRQGNIQY

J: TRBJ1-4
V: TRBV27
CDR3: ASSLQGANEKLF

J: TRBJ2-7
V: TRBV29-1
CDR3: SARTGRAYEQY

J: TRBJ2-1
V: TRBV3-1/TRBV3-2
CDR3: ASSHRTSGRSYNEQF

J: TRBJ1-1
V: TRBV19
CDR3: ASSIQQGEVKTEAF

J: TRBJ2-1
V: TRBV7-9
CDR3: ASSPRTSGSAGNNEQF

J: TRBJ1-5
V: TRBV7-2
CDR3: ASSKGVNGNQPQH

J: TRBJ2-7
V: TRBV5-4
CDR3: ASSLALPGQGVIYEQY

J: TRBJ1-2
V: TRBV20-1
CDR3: SASEEGYT

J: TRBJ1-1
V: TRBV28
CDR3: ASREPHGLTEAF

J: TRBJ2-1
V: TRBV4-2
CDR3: ASSQEPGLVNEQF

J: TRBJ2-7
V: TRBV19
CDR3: ASNFGTGSKSHEQY

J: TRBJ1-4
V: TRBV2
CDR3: ASRGGSNEKLF

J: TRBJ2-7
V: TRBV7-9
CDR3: ASSLGTRGASEQY

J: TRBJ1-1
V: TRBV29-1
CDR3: SVLQGSEAF

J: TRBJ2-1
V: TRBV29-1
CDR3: SVATSGSSYNEQF

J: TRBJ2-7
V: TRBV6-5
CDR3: ASSLQGLSYEQY

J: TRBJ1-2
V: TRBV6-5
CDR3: ASTPRRGTGGYT